The next 25 T cell receptor beta chains were all read from a single sample in a study of early T cells in non-severe SARS-CoV-2 infection. TCRdb reprocessed the 5' RACE reads via MiXCR and lists one record per CDR3 protein. The repertoire holds some 76,000 distinct CDR3 sequences, with 15% as singletons. Sequencing was carried out using whole blood. The receptors come from an adult who was a healthcare worker with PCR-confirmed SARS-CoV-2 infection or an uninfected control (not recorded which).

The chain employs TRBV12-3 or TRBV12-4 and TRBJ2-1; possible D gene TRBD1, 6 bases. This CDR3 is built from 15 residues. The V end was cut by 5 bases, the J end by 10 bases, with 21 bases between. This CDR3 is CASSPPGTKVREQFF. The CDR3 coding sequence is TGTGCCAGCAGTCCCCCCGGGACAAAGGTACGGGAGCAGTTCTTC.

This chain joins TRBV7-2 and TRBJ2-7; D may be TRBD2 (5 bases). Germline V gene sequence: CDR1 SGHTA, CDR2 FQGNSA. The CDR3 contains 15 residues. The V end lost 1 base, the J end lost 6 bases, and 16 bases lay between the germline ends. The CDR3 is CASSLGGSTSGEQYF. DNA of the CDR3: TGTGCCAGCAGCTTAGGAGGGAGCACATCTGGCGAGCAGTACTTC.

This clonotype showed up just a few times. The V and J genes are TRBV25-1 and TRBJ1-1, with D hard to call. The CDR3 runs to 14 residues. Trimming stripped 4 bases from V and 1 base from J, with 10 bases between. Germline V lookup: CDR1 MGHDK, CDR2 SYGVNS. The CDR3, as DNA: TGTGCCAGCAGTGCCCCGACGGGGAACACTGAAGCTTTCTTT. Encoded protein: CASSAPTGNTEAFF.

This clonotype was picked up a small number of times. This rearrangement joins TRBV7-9 to TRBJ2-7; 9 bases match TRBD1. The germline V gene has CDR1 SEHNR and CDR2 FQNEAQ (reference sequence). This CDR3 comprises 15 residues. V shed 2 bases and J 3 bases; nucleotides not matched to a gene: 5. CDR3 nucleotide sequence: TGTGCCAGCAGCTTAATGGGACAGGGAGACTACGAGCAGTACTTC. Its protein product is CASSLMGQGDYEQYF.

This clonotype was counted a few times. DNA of the CDR3: TGTGCCAGCAGCTTTAGACAGGGGATCGACGAGCAGTACTTC. The encoded protein is CASSFRQGIDEQYF. The genes are TRBV5-6 and TRBJ2-7, with 8 bases fitting TRBD1. Germline loops: CDR1 SGHDT, CDR2 YYEEEE. The CDR3 is 14 residues long. The trim removed 2 bases at V and 5 bases at J, leaving 6 bases unmatched. The whole variable domain, remainder taken from reference TRBV5-6 and TRBJ2-7, is DAGVTQSPTHLIKTRGQQVTLRCSPKSGHDTVSWYQQALGQGPQFIFQYYEEEERQRGNFPDRFSGHQFPNYSSELNVNALLLGDSALYLCASSFRQGIDEQYFGPGTRLTVT.

This chain links TRBV29-1 with TRBJ2-2; 8 bases map to TRBD1. Germline V gene sequence: CDR1 SQVTM, CDR2 ANQGSEA. This CDR3 comprises 14 residues. V was clipped by 7 bases and J by 1 base; unmatched bases: 5. For the CDR3, the DNA is TGCAGCGGTCGTACAGGGGGGAACACCGGGGAGCTGTTTTTT. This encodes CSGRTGGNTGELFF.

This chain links TRBV7-8 with TRBJ1-2; 10 bases align to TRBD1. CDR1 and CDR2 (germline): SGHVS, FQNEAQ. The CDR3 sequence is 15 residues long. V lost 1 base, J lost 4 bases, and 3 bases stayed unmatched. The CDR3 is CASSLGQGAAYGYTF. The CDR3 coding sequence is TGTGCCAGCAGCTTAGGACAGGGGGCGGCCTATGGCTACACCTTC.

The chain combines TRBV3-1 with TRBJ1-4, with 10 bases lining up with TRBD1. Germline lookup yields CDR1 LGHDT and CDR2 YNNKEL (reference sequence). After removal of 4 bases from V and 7 bases from J, the junction contained 6 bases not matched to a gene. The CDR3 has 15 residues. The CDR3 sequence is CASSPTGTGVEKLFF. In DNA form, the CDR3 reads TGTGCCAGCAGCCCGACCGGGACAGGGGTTGAAAAACTGTTTTTT.

The gene calls are TRBV27 and TRBJ1-1; D is uncertain. This CDR3 comprises 13 residues. CDR1 and CDR2 from the germline V gene are MNHEY and SMNVEV (reference sequence). V lost 2 bases to trimming and J lost 5 bases, with 9 bases between them. The CDR3 region is CASSLTAGTEAFF. Here the CDR3 DNA reads TGTGCCAGCAGTTTAACGGCCGGGACTGAAGCTTTCTTT.

This clonotype has more than one count but fewer than ten. This sequence joins TRBV20-1 and TRBJ2-3; 13 bases match TRBD2. Germline CDR1 DFQATT, CDR2 SNEGSKA (reference sequence). J was trimmed by 4 bases and V by 6 bases; bases with no gene match: 13. The CDR3 is 17 amino acids. CDR3 nucleotide sequence: TGCAGTGCCACAGGCGTGGGGACTAGCGGGATCGCAGATACGCAGTATTTT. Translation gives CSATGVGTSGIADTQYF.

The V call is TRBV10-3, the J call TRBJ1-2; no reliable D call. V was shortened by 6 bases and J by 0 bases, with 5 bases between the two germline ends. The CDR3 totals 12 residues. The V gene's germline CDR1 is ENHRY and CDR2 SYGVKD. CDR3 protein: CAIREPNYGYTF. The CDR3 region has the DNA TGTGCCATCAGGGAGCCTAACTATGGCTACACCTTC.

This clonotype has more than one count but fewer than ten. The genes are TRBV6-4 and TRBJ2-3; the D call may be TRBD1 or TRBD2 (6 bases each). The CDR3 spans 14 residues. With 4 bases removed from V and 1 base from J, the gap between germline ends came to 9 bases. Germline V lookup: CDR1 MRHNA, CDR2 SNTAGT. DNA of the CDR3: TGTGCCAGCAGTGCGGAGGGGGGCACAGATACGCAGTATTTT. Amino acids: CASSAEGGTDTQYF.

This clonotype was counted ten times or more. The chain carries TRBV7-3 and TRBJ1-1, with no clear D. The CDR3 is made up of 13 amino acids. Deletions cut 1 base from V and 0 bases from J, with 3 bases between. In germline, CDR1 is SGHTA, CDR2 FQGTGA. The CDR3 is CASSLSMNTEAFF. The CDR3 DNA is TGTGCCAGCAGCTTAAGTATGAACACTGAAGCTTTCTTT.

The rearrangement uses TRBV11-1 and TRBJ2-7; tentative D call: TRBD2 (5 bases). Germline V gene sequence: CDR1 SGHAT, CDR2 FQDESV (reference sequence). Trimming stripped 5 bases from V and 3 bases from J, with 20 bases between. The CDR3 is made up of 16 amino acids. In DNA form, the CDR3 reads TGTGCCAGCAGCCAAGACCGGCGGGCCCGCCACTACGAGCAGTACTTC. Its translation: CASSQDRRARHYEQYF.

The chain employs TRBV20-1 and TRBJ1-4; no firm D call. CDR3 length: 12 residues. V was cut by 5 bases and J by 8 bases, with 12 bases left in between. The germline V gene encodes CDR1 DFQATT and CDR2 SNEGSKA (reference sequence). CDR3 in DNA: TGCAGTGCTTCAAAGGAAGGGGAAAAACTGTTTTTT. This translates into CSASKEGEKLFF.

The sample holds a few counts of this clonotype. This chain connects TRBV11-2 to TRBJ1-4; a weak D match, TRBD1 (6 bases). The germline V and J ends were trimmed by 4 bases and 6 bases, with 21 bases remaining between them. The CDR3 runs to 17 residues. Germline V gives CDR1 SGHAT, CDR2 FQNNGV. As DNA, the CDR3 is TGTGCCAGCAGCTCCTACCTTGGGGGCGGGCGGGATGAAAAACTGTTTTTT. This encodes CASSSYLGGGRDEKLFF.

This clonotype was seen ten or more times. The chain has TRBV12-3 or TRBV12-4 and TRBJ1-5; unclear D gene. Trimming shortened V by 0 bases and J by 4 bases, and 4 bases separated the two germline ends. The CDR3 runs 13 residues. The CDR3, as DNA: TGTGCCAGCAGTTTAGCGGGGAATCAGCCCCAGCATTTT. Its protein is CASSLAGNQPQHF.

There are a few counts of this clonotype. The rearrangement links TRBV5-6 to TRBJ2-2, with D possibly being TRBD1 or TRBD2 (6 bases each). Germline V gives CDR1 SGHDT, CDR2 YYEEEE. The length of the CDR3 is 15 residues. The V end was cut by 1 base, the J end by 5 bases, with 12 bases between. DNA of the CDR3: TGTGCCAGCAGCTTGCATGGAGGGGGTACCGGGGAGCTGTTTTTT. Translated, it gives CASSLHGGGTGELFF.

The chain employs TRBV18 and TRBJ2-1; D unclear. Germline values: CDR1 KGHSH, CDR2 LQKENI. The CDR3 is 14 residues long. Trimming removed 3 bases from V and 9 bases from J, with 15 bases in between. The chain's CDR3 is CASSPLVIGGEQFF. The DNA for the CDR3 is TGTGCCAGCTCACCCCTGGTTATAGGCGGTGAGCAGTTCTTC.

This clonotype was found many times. The J gene is TRBJ2-7, the V gene TRBV5-4, with D possibly being TRBD1 (6 bases). Trimming pared 4 bases from V and 3 bases from J, leaving 14 bases between. Germline CDR1 is SGHNT and CDR2 is YYREEE (reference sequence). There are 14 residues in the CDR3. The CDR3 bases are TGTGCCAGCAGCCCCTTGTTAGGGGGCTACGAGCAGTACTTC. Translated: CASSPLLGGYEQYF. Variable domain in full (rest from reference TRBV5-4 and TRBJ2-7): ETGVTQSPTHLIKTRGQQVTLRCSSQSGHNTVSWYQQALGQGPQFIFQYYREEENGRGNFPPRFSGLQFPNYSSELNVNALELDDSALYLCASSPLLGGYEQYFGPGTRLTVT.

The rearrangement joins TRBV5-1 to TRBJ2-2, with D unclear. V shed 1 base and J shed 1 base, with 5 bases lying between them. CDR3 size: 14 residues. Germline V gene sequence: CDR1 SGHRS, CDR2 YFSETQ. The CDR3 sequence is CASSLSQNTGELFF. The DNA for the CDR3 is TGCGCCAGCAGCTTGAGCCAGAACACCGGGGAGCTGTTTTTT.

This clonotype appeared a few times. The V gene is TRBV7-6, the J gene TRBJ2-7; D is perhaps TRBD1 (5 bases). This CDR3 has 13 residues. Germline V lookup: CDR1 SGHVS, CDR2 FNYEAQ. Trimming left V 5 bases short and J 5 bases short, with 13 bases between. The CDR3 loop reads CASSLGPTDEQYF. CDR3 nucleotides: TGTGCCAGCAGCCTAGGGCCGACAGACGAGCAGTACTTC.

This clonotype was seen at least ten times. The V call is TRBV29-1, the J call TRBJ2-1; weak D call: TRBD1 (5 bases). This CDR3 has 10 amino acids. V lost 6 bases and J 13 bases, leaving 13 bases between the germline ends. CDR1 is SQVTM, CDR2 ANQGSEA, per germline. CDR3 DNA sequence: TGCAGCGTGGGGCAGGTGGGCCAGTTCTTC. Translating gives CSVGQVGQFF.

The chain links TRBV6-5 to TRBJ1-5, with D maybe TRBD1 (5 bases). V was clipped by 5 bases and J by 1 base, with 12 bases between them. The CDR3 runs to 15 residues. Germline loops: CDR1 MNHEY, CDR2 SVGAGI. As DNA, the CDR3 is TGTGCCAGCAGTGCTCAGGGAGGGAGCAATCAGCCCCAGCATTTT. Its protein is CASSAQGGSNQPQHF.

This clonotype has just a few counts. J is TRBJ2-1 and V is TRBV9; TRBD1 matches 9 bases. The CDR3 runs 15 residues. CDR1 and CDR2 from the germline V gene are SGDLS and YYNGEE. The V and J ends lost 4 bases and 7 bases, in that order; junction bases with no gene match: 9. The DNA for the CDR3 is TGTGCCAGCAGCCCGGGACAGGGTGCTTGGAATGAGCAGTTCTTC. Translation gives CASSPGQGAWNEQFF.